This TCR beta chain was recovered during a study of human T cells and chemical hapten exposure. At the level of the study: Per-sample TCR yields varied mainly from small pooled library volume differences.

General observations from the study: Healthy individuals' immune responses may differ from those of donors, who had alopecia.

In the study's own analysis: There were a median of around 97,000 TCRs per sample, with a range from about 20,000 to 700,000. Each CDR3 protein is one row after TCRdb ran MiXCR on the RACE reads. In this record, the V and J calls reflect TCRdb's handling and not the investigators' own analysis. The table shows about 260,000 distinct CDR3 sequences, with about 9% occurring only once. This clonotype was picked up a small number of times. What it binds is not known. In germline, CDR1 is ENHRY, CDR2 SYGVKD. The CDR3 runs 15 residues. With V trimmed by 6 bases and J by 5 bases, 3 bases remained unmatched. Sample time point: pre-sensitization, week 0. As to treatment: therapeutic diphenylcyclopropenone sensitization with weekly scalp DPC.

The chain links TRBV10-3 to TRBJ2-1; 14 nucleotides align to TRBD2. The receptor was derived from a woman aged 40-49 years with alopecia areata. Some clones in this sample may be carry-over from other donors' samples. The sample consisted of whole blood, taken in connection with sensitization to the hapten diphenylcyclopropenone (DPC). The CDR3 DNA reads TGTGCCATCAGCTCGGGACTAGCGGGGGACAATGAGCAGTTCTTC. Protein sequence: CAISSGLAGDNEQFF.